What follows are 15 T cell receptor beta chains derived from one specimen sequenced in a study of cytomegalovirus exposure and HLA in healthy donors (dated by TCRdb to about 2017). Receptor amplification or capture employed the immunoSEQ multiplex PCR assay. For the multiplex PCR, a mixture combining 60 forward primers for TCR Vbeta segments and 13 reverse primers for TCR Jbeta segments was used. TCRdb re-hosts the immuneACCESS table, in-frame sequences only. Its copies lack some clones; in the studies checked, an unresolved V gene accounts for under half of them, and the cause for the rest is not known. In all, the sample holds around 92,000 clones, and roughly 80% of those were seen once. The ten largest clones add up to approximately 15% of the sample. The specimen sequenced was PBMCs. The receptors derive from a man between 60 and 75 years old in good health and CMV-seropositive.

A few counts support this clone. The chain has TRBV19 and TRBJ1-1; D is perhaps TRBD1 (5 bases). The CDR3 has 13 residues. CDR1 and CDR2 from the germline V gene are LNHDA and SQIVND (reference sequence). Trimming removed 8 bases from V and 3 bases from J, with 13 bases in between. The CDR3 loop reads CASGSGGDTEAFF. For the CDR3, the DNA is TGTGCCAGTGGATCGGGGGGGGACACTGAAGCTTTCTTT.

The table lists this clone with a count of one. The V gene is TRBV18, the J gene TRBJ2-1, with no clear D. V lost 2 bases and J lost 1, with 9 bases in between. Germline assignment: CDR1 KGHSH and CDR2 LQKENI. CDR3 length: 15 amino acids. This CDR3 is CASSPFQVSYNEQFF. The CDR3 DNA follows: TGTGCCAGCTCACCATTCCAGGTTTCCTACAATGAGCAGTTCTTC.

CDR3: CASTDRFNTDTQYF. The CDR3 DNA reads TGTGCCTCCACAGACAGGTTCAACACAGATACGCAGTATTTT. The chain carries TRBV10-3 and TRBJ2-3, with D perhaps matching TRBD1 (6 bases). The CDR3 length is 14 residues. The germline gives CDR1 ENHRY, CDR2 SYGVKD. V was pared by 11 bases and J by 2 bases, with 17 bases between.

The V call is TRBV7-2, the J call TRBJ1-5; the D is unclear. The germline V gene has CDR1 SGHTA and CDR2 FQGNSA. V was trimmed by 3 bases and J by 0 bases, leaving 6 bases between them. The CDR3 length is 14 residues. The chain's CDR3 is CASSFTDSNQPQHF. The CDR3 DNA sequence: TGTGCCAGCAGCTTCACAGATAGCAATCAGCCCCAGCATTTT.

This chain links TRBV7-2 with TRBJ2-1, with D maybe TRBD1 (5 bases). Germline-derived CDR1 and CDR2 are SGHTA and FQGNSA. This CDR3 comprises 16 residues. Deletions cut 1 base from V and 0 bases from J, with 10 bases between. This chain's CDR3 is CASSLGQSLSYNEQFF. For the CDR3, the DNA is TGTGCCAGCAGCTTAGGACAGTCCCTCTCCTACAATGAGCAGTTCTTC.

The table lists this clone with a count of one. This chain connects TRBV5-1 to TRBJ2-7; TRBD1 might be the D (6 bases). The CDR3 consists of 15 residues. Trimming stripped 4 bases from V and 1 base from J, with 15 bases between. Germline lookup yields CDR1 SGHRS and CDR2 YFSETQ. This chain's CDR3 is CASSPGHVLSYEQYF. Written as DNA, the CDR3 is TGCGCCAGCAGCCCGGGACACGTACTTTCCTACGAGCAGTACTTC.

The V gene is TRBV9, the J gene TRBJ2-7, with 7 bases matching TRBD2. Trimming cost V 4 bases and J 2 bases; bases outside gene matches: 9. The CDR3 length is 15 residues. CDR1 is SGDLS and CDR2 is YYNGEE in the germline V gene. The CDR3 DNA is TGTGCCAGCAGCCCCGGGGAGGGATCACCCTACGAGCAGTACTTC. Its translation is CASSPGEGSPYEQYF.

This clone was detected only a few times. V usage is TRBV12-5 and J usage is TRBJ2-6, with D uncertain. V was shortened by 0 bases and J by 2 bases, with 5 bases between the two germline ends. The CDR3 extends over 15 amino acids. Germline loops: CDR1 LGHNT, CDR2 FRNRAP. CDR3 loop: CASGLVRAGANVLTF. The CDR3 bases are TGTGCTAGTGGTTTGGTACGGGCTGGGGCCAACGTCCTGACTTTC.

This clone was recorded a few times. CDR3 sequence (DNA): TGTGCCAGCGTTCCCAACTTCTCAACTAATGAAAAACTGTTTTTT. It specifies CASVPNFSTNEKLFF. The V call is TRBV6-1, the J call TRBJ1-4; unclear D gene. V was pared by 8 bases and J by 0 bases, with 13 bases between. This CDR3 is built from 15 residues. CDR1 is MNHNS and CDR2 is SASEGT in the germline V gene.

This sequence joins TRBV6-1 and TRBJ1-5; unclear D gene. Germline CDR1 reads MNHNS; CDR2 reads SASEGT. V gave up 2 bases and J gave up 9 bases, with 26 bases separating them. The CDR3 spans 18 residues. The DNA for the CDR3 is TGTGCCAGCAGTGAACACGAGGAGGTCAGACCTTACCTGCGGCCCCAGCATTTT. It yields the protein CASSEHEEVRPYLRPQHF.

CDR3 loop: CASSLRQGRGYTF. CDR3 DNA: TGTGCCAGCAGTTTAAGGCAGGGAAGAGGCTACACCTTC. The J gene is TRBJ1-2, the V gene TRBV28, with D perhaps matching TRBD1 (5 bases). The length of the CDR3 is 13 residues. Germline lookup yields CDR1 MDHEN and CDR2 SYDVKM. V was trimmed by 2 bases and J by 8 bases, leaving 12 bases between them.

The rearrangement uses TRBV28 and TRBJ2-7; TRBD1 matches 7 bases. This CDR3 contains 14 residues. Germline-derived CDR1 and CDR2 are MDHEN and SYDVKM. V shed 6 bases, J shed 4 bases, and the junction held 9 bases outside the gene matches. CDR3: CASSRRQGTYEQYF. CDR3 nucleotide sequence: TGTGCCAGCAGCCGCCGACAGGGAACTTACGAGCAGTACTTC.

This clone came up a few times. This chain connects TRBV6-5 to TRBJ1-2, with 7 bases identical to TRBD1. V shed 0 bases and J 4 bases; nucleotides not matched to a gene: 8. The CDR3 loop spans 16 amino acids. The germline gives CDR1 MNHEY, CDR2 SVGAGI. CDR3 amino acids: CASSYSSGQAAYGYTF. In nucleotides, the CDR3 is TGTGCCAGCAGTTACTCGAGTGGACAGGCGGCCTATGGCTACACCTTC.

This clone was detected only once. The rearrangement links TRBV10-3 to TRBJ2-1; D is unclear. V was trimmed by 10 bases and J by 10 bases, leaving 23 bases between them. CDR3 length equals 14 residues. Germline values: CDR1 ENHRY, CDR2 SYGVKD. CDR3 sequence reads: CATSVPFLSEEQFF. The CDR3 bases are TGTGCCACCTCCGTTCCGTTCCTCTCCGAGGAGCAGTTCTTC.

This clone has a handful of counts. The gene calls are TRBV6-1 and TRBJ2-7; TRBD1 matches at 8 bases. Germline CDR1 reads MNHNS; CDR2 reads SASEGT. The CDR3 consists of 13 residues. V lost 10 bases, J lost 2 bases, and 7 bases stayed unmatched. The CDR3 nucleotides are TGTGCCACTTCTCGGACAGGGACCTACGAGCAGTACTTC. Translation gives CATSRTGTYEQYF.